These 10 T cell receptor beta chains were all obtained from the same sample, sequenced in a study of cytomegalovirus exposure and HLA in healthy donors. It was with 60 Vbeta and 13 Jbeta primers that the PCR ran. The repertoire was sequenced with immunoSEQ multiplex PCR; TCRdb's copy has only in-frame clones and lacks some. The profile shows just over 200,000 clones, 65% to 85% of them singletons. Sequencing input: PBMCs. The receptors originated from a man between 50 and 59 years old in good health and CMV-seronegative.

This sequence joins TRBV29-1 and TRBJ2-7; TRBD1 aligns across 9 bases. With 2 bases clipped from V and 3 bases from J, the junction kept 5 bases outside the gene matches. The germline gives CDR1 SQVTM, CDR2 ANQGSEA. The CDR3 sequence is 14 residues long. The CDR3, as DNA: TGCAGCGTTGAAAGACAGGGGGTAGGCTACGAGCAGTACTTC. Protein product: CSVERQGVGYEQYF.

Here the CDR3 DNA reads TGCGCCAGCAGCTTGCCGGGAAGTGGCGATGAGCAGTTCTTC. Encoded protein: CASSLPGSGDEQFF. The chain carries TRBV5-1 and TRBJ2-1, with D perhaps TRBD2 (5 bases). The CDR3 runs to 14 residues. CDR1 is SGHRS, CDR2 YFSETQ, per germline. V lost 1 base, J lost 8 bases, and 13 bases lay in between.

The chain couples TRBV19 to TRBJ2-5; TRBD2 agrees at 12 bases. Trimming cost V 4 bases and J 5 bases; bases outside gene matches: 2. The CDR3 length is 14 residues. Germline V gene data show CDR1 as LNHDA and CDR2 as SQIVND (reference sequence). CDR3 nucleotide sequence: TGTGCCAGTAGTAACCTAGCGGGAGGGGAGACCCAGTACTTC. This sequence encodes CASSNLAGGETQYF.

The V gene is TRBV7-8, the J gene TRBJ1-1, with unresolved D. The germline gives CDR1 SGHVS, CDR2 FQNEAQ. The CDR3 consists of 16 residues. Trimming took 0 bases from V and 7 from J, leaving 18 bases between them. In DNA, the CDR3 is TGTGCCAGCAGCTTAGCTGCAGGTATGACGACCGTTGAAGCTTTCTTT. Encoded protein: CASSLAAGMTTVEAFF.

The chain joins TRBV6-5 to TRBJ2-7; 9 bases agree with TRBD2. The CDR3 loop spans 16 amino acids. CDR1 is MNHEY, CDR2 SVGAGI, per germline. Trimming cost V 0 bases and J 2 bases; bases outside gene matches: 5. CDR3: CASSYSPAGGTYEQYF. The CDR3, as DNA: TGTGCCAGCAGTTACTCCCCTGCGGGAGGGACCTACGAGCAGTACTTC.

CDR3 residues: CASSSPGSGRAPSTGELFF. As DNA, the CDR3 is TGTGCCAGCAGTTCCCCGGGTAGCGGGAGGGCTCCGAGCACCGGGGAGCTGTTTTTT. The rearrangement uses TRBV28 and TRBJ2-2, with 11 positions matching TRBD2. This CDR3 spans 19 amino acids. V shed 4 bases and J 4 bases; nucleotides not matched to a gene: 14. The germline V gene encodes CDR1 MDHEN and CDR2 SYDVKM.

Turning to this clone: Mismatch with germline at one junction end may stem from a read error. The rearrangement joins TRBV25-1 to TRBJ1-1; D is unresolved. Germline lookup yields CDR1 MGHDK and CDR2 SYGVNS. This CDR3 is 12 amino acids long. CDR3 sequence reads: CASSDSTLLLSF. In DNA, the CDR3 is TGTGCCAGCAGTGATTCTACTCTACTGCTATCCTTT.

The gene calls are TRBV6-1 and TRBJ1-3, with 7 bases lining up with TRBD1. In germline, CDR1 is MNHNS, CDR2 SASEGT. CDR3 length: 15 residues. V was pared by 6 bases and J by 0 bases, with 5 bases of the junction left unmatched. DNA for the CDR3: TGTGCCAGCAGCGCCGACAGGGTCTCTGGAAACACCATATATTTT. It translates to CASSADRVSGNTIYF.

This rearrangement joins TRBV7-3 to TRBJ1-5, with TRBD1 as a possible D gene (6 bases). The germline V gene encodes CDR1 SGHTA and CDR2 FQGTGA. This CDR3 comprises 16 residues. V was trimmed by 0 bases and J by 4 bases, leaving 13 bases between them. The CDR3 is CASSLTGGAFNQPQHF. The DNA for the CDR3 is TGTGCCAGCAGCTTAACTGGGGGGGCCTTTAATCAGCCCCAGCATTTT.

The V call is TRBV28, the J call TRBJ1-1; D may be TRBD1 (5 bases). Trimming stripped 4 bases from V and 7 bases from J, with 13 bases between. CDR1 MDHEN and CDR2 SYDVKM come from the germline V gene. This CDR3 has 13 amino acids. CDR3 residues: CASSSIDGGEAFF. DNA for the CDR3: TGTGCCAGCAGTTCGATTGACGGGGGTGAAGCTTTCTTT.